These 10 T cell receptor beta chains share one sample of origin, sequenced in a study of T-cell memory formation after mild COVID-19. TCRdb re-called the 5' RACE reads with MiXCR, one entry per CDR3 protein. Among roughly 600,000 distinct CDR3 sequences, approximately 18% were seen once, and the ten largest hold around 12%. Specimen: PBMCs or a T cell subset sorted from them (not recorded which). The receptors come from an adult woman who had mild COVID-19 (a few samples of this study predate the infection). Cell type and time point are not known.

Ten or more counts support this clonotype. CDR3 DNA: TGCGCCAGCAGCTTGGTCGCTAGCGGGACCGGGGAGCTGTTTTTT. Its protein is CASSLVASGTGELFF. The chain is built from TRBV5-1 and TRBJ2-2; 8 nucleotides agree with TRBD2. The germline CDR1 and CDR2 sequences are SGHRS and YFSETQ. V was pared by 0 bases and J by 5 bases, with 3 bases of the junction left unmatched. CDR3 length: 15 amino acids. Combining the CDR3 with reference TRBV5-1 and TRBJ2-2 gives the whole variable domain KAGVTQTPRYLIKTRGQQVTLSCSPISGHRSVSWYQQTPGQGLQFLFEYFSETQRNKGNFPGRFSGRQFSNSRSEMNVSTLELGDSALYLCASSLVASGTGELFFGEGSRLTVL.

This clonotype has more than one count but fewer than ten. The rearrangement links TRBV3-1 to TRBJ2-3; TRBD2 matches 10 bases. The V gene's germline CDR1 is LGHDT and CDR2 YNNKEL (reference sequence). V gave up 5 bases and J gave up 5 bases; unmatched junction bases: 7. The CDR3 covers 15 residues. CDR3 coding DNA: TGTGCCAGCAGCACCAGCGGGGGGGCCAGAGATACGCAGTATTTT. It specifies CASSTSGGARDTQYF.

The rearrangement uses TRBV5-5 and TRBJ2-7; D is uncertain. Germline lookup yields CDR1 SGHKS and CDR2 YYEKEE (reference sequence). The CDR3 loop spans 13 amino acids. V dropped 0 bases and J dropped 2 bases, with 6 bases sitting between them. The CDR3 nucleotides read TGTGCCAGCAGCTTGGATTTACCCTACGAGCAGTACTTC. The encoded protein is CASSLDLPYEQYF.

This clonotype was found many times. The junction differs from germline at one of its ends, possibly a read error. This chain connects TRBV11-3 to TRBJ2-1; D is perhaps TRBD2 (6 bases). The germline V gene encodes CDR1 SGHNT and CDR2 YENEEA. This CDR3 has 14 residues. The CDR3 bases are TGTGCCAGCAGCGTAGATGGGGGGTACAATGAGCAGTTCTTC. Translation: CASSVDGGYNEQFF.

The CDR3 coding sequence is TGTGCCTGGAGTGCTTTGACAGGGACCTACACCTTC. This translates into CAWSALTGTYTF. The rearrangement joins TRBV30 to TRBJ1-2, with TRBD1 identical over 7 bases. V trimming: 1 base; J trimming: 10 bases; junction bases outside the gene matches: 6. CDR3 length equals 12 residues. The germline V gene has CDR1 GTSNPN and CDR2 SVGIG (reference sequence). Based on the CDR3 plus reference TRBV30 and TRBJ1-2, the full variable domain is SQTIHQWPATLVQPVGSPLSLECTVEGTSNPNLYWYRQAAGRGLQLLFYSVGIGQISSEVPQNLSASRPQDRQFILSSKKLLLSDSGFYLCAWSALTGTYTFGSGTRLTVV.

The CDR3 sequence is CASSETGILAGANVLTF. Here the CDR3 DNA reads TGTGCCAGCAGTGAGACGGGTATCCTTGCTGGGGCCAACGTCCTGACTTTC. The chain uses TRBV25-1 and TRBJ2-6; no clear D gene. V lost 3 bases to trimming and J lost 2 bases, with 14 bases between them. Germline CDR1 is MGHDK and CDR2 is SYGVNS. The CDR3 length is 17 residues.

This clonotype was seen only a few times. The rearrangement links TRBV7-9 to TRBJ1-2; maybe TRBD1 (6 bases). The CDR3 consists of 14 residues. Germline V lookup: CDR1 SEHNR, CDR2 FQNEAQ (reference sequence). The ends were cut back, 2 bases at V and 4 bases at J, with 11 bases in the middle. The CDR3 loop reads CASSLKGGGYGYTF. As DNA, the CDR3 is TGTGCCAGCAGCTTAAAGGGAGGGGGCTATGGCTACACCTTC.

This chain joins TRBV4-2 and TRBJ2-2, with unresolved D. This CDR3 region has 16 residues. The V end lost 1 base, the J end lost 4 bases, and 13 bases lay between the germline ends. Germline lookup yields CDR1 LGHNA and CDR2 YNFKEQ. The CDR3 bases are TGTGCCAGCAGCCAAGGGGTGGGGTTCTTCACCGGGGAGCTGTTTTTT. Translating it yields CASSQGVGFFTGELFF.

This clonotype was detected a few times. The rearrangement uses TRBV4-1 and TRBJ1-1; TRBD1 aligns across 8 bases. Losses at the gene ends were 0 bases for V and 11 bases for J; bases not matched to a gene: 8. The CDR3 length is 14 residues. Germline CDR1 reads MGHRA; CDR2 reads YSYEKL. The CDR3 spells CASSQDQGTGWAFF. The CDR3 nucleotides are TGCGCCAGCAGCCAAGATCAAGGGACAGGTTGGGCTTTCTTT.

In this sample, this clonotype turned up a few times. The rearrangement links TRBV4-2 to TRBJ1-2; TRBD1 matches at 9 bases. CDR1 and CDR2 (germline): LGHNA, YNFKEQ. The CDR3 is made up of 16 amino acids. Germline trimming cut 0 bases from V and 6 bases from J; bases unmatched to any gene: 8. The CDR3: CASSQDLQTGGHGYTF. The CDR3 DNA follows: TGTGCCAGCAGCCAAGATCTCCAGACAGGGGGACATGGCTACACCTTC.